These 19 T cell receptor beta chains originate from one sample sequenced in a study of a mutant IDH1 vaccine in newly diagnosed glioma. Using immunoSEQ multiplex PCR, the repertoire was profiled, and TCRdb retains in-frame clones only, with some absent. The sample carries 15,000 to 20,000 clones, 80% recorded once. Regarding time point: baseline, week 1 (first vaccination visit). Treatment denoted: pre-vaccination baseline after standard-of-care therapy. The source was PBMCs, collected from a glioma patient treated with radiotherapy, temozolomide or both. The receptors shown here come from a man in his forties with glioma.

This clone was seen only a few times. The chain employs TRBV11-2 and TRBJ1-5; D gene ambiguous. The CDR3 loop spans 13 amino acids. Trimming stripped 7 bases from V and 0 bases from J, with 7 bases between. Germline assignment: CDR1 SGHAT and CDR2 FQNNGV. The CDR3 DNA reads TGTGCCAGCAAGGCAGATAGCAATCAGCCCCAGCATTTT. Translating it yields CASKADSNQPQHF.

The chain couples TRBV27 to TRBJ1-5; no clear D. CDR1 MNHEY and CDR2 SMNVEV come from the germline V gene (reference sequence). This CDR3 contains 13 residues. The V and J ends lost 6 bases and 7 bases respectively, with 13 bases between them. The CDR3 region has the DNA TGTGCCAGCAGATCCCGACTTGGGCAGCCCCAGCATTTT. Translating it yields CASRSRLGQPQHF.

V gene TRBV7-7 combines with J gene TRBJ2-5; 7 bases map to TRBD2. Germline V gives CDR1 SSHAT, CDR2 FNYEAQ (reference sequence). V lost 5 bases, J lost 2 bases, and 2 bases stayed unmatched. This CDR3 region has 13 residues. The CDR3 coding sequence is TGTGCCAGCAGCCGGGGACTACAAGAGACCCAGTACTTC. Translating it yields CASSRGLQETQYF.

The chain is built from TRBV6-6 and TRBJ2-3; 8 nucleotides agree with TRBD2. J was trimmed by 3 bases and V by 4 bases; bases with no gene match: 6. Germline V gene data show CDR1 as MNHNY and CDR2 as SVGAGI (reference sequence). The CDR3 is made up of 15 amino acids. The CDR3 coding sequence is TGTGCCAGCAGTTTCGAAGCGGGAGTAACAGATACGCAGTATTTT. This codes for CASSFEAGVTDTQYF.

The rearrangement joins TRBV6-6 to TRBJ2-3, with D perhaps matching TRBD1 (6 bases). The CDR3 consists of 15 residues. The V gene lost 2 bases and the J gene lost 2 bases, with 11 bases spanning the gap. Germline V gene lookup returns CDR1 MNHNY and CDR2 SVGAGI (reference sequence). In DNA form, the CDR3 reads TGTGCCAGCAGTTACGGACAGCATACCACAGATACGCAGTATTTT. It translates to CASSYGQHTTDTQYF.

The chain links TRBV6-5 to TRBJ1-2; D perhaps matches TRBD1 (5 bases). Trimming took 4 bases from V and 9 from J, leaving 12 bases between them. In germline, CDR1 is MNHEY, CDR2 SVGAGI. CDR3 length: 12 amino acids. The CDR3 protein is CASSWGEGSYTF. The CDR3, as DNA: TGTGCCAGCAGTTGGGGGGAGGGGAGCTACACCTTC.

This chain uses TRBV7-9 with TRBJ2-5; 9 nucleotides agree with TRBD2. The J call may not be correct, given that the DNA end is closer to TRBJ2-7. The V gene's germline CDR1 is SEHNR and CDR2 FQNEAQ (reference sequence). CDR3 length: 14 amino acids. The CDR3 DNA sequence: TGTGCCAGCAGGGCCGGGACTAGCATCCACGAGCAGTACTTC. Residues: CASRAGTSIHEQYF.

The chain uses TRBV20-1 and TRBJ2-1; perhaps TRBD1 as D (6 bases). Germline CDR1 is DFQATT and CDR2 is SNEGSKA (reference sequence). V gave up 6 bases and J gave up 6 bases, with 9 bases separating them. The CDR3 extends over 11 amino acids. The CDR3 DNA sequence: TGCAGTGCGGACAGCTCCAATGAGCAGTTCTTC. Translating it yields CSADSSNEQFF.

DNA for the CDR3: TGTGCCAGCAGTGAATTCGGCAGGGCCATGAACACTGAAGCTTTCTTT. Its protein is CASSEFGRAMNTEAFF. The rearrangement links TRBV6-1 to TRBJ1-1; D perhaps matches TRBD1 (5 bases). Germline V lookup: CDR1 MNHNS, CDR2 SASEGT. CDR3 length: 16 amino acids. V lost 2 bases, J lost 0 bases, and 13 bases lay in between.

This chain links TRBV29-1 with TRBJ2-3; TRBD2 matches at 9 bases. Trimming took 3 bases from V and 3 from J; bases not matched to a gene: 7. The CDR3 loop spans 15 amino acids. Germline CDR1 reads SQVTM; CDR2 reads ANQGSEA. CDR3 sequence: CSVERAGGGTDTQYF. As DNA, the CDR3 is TGCAGCGTTGAGCGGGCGGGAGGGGGGACAGATACGCAGTATTTT.

This chain links TRBV27 with TRBJ2-7; weak D call: TRBD2 (6 bases). V lost 5 bases to trimming and J lost 3 bases, with 20 bases between them. Germline V gives CDR1 MNHEY, CDR2 SMNVEV (reference sequence). The CDR3 covers 16 residues. The DNA for the CDR3 is TGTGCCAGCAGTCCCGACAAAGGGACTTTTTACTACGAGCAGTACGTC. Protein sequence: CASSPDKGTFYYEQYV.

The V gene is TRBV5-1, the J gene TRBJ2-1; perhaps TRBD2 as D (6 bases). The length of the CDR3 is 14 residues. V was trimmed by 4 bases and J by 4 bases, leaving 12 bases between them. The germline V gene encodes CDR1 SGHRS and CDR2 YFSETQ. The CDR3 loop reads CASSPGGRYNEQFF. CDR3 coding DNA: TGCGCCAGCAGCCCCGGAGGGAGATACAATGAGCAGTTCTTC. The whole variable domain, remainder taken from reference TRBV5-1 and TRBJ2-1, is KAGVTQTPRYLIKTRGQQVTLSCSPISGHRSVSWYQQTPGQGLQFLFEYFSETQRNKGNFPGRFSGRQFSNSRSEMNVSTLELGDSALYLCASSPGGRYNEQFFGPGTRLTVL.

The chain carries TRBV6-7 and TRBJ1-2; D possibly corresponds to TRBD1 (5 bases). TRBV6-7 is labeled an ORF, and its function is uncertain. The CDR3 contains 14 residues. Trimming removed 0 bases from V and 11 bases from J, with 16 bases in between. The CDR3 reads CASSYSPDTNGYTF. For the CDR3, the DNA is TGTGCCAGCAGTTACTCGCCGGACACGAACGGGTACACCTTC.

This clone was picked up one time. The chain recombines TRBV15 with TRBJ1-4; D ambiguous. V lost 0 bases and J 4 bases, leaving 12 bases between the germline ends. The CDR3 is 16 residues long. Germline lookup yields CDR1 LNHNV and CDR2 YYDKDF (reference sequence). As DNA, the CDR3 is TGTGCCACCAGCAGAGATCAATTCAGCTTTAATGAAAAACTGTTTTTT. Its translation is CATSRDQFSFNEKLFF.

The chain recombines TRBV11-2 with TRBJ2-2; D unclear. CDR1 SGHAT and CDR2 FQNNGV come from the germline V gene. The CDR3 contains 13 residues. The V end was cut by 5 bases, the J end by 8 bases, with 12 bases between. CDR3: CASSPTPVGELFF. For the CDR3, the DNA is TGTGCCAGCAGCCCTACCCCGGTTGGGGAGCTGTTTTTT.

The chain has TRBV19 and TRBJ2-4, with D tentatively TRBD2 (7 bases). The CDR3 totals 17 residues. Trimming cost V 3 bases and J 1 base, with 16 bases left between them. CDR1 is LNHDA and CDR2 is SQIVND in the germline V gene (reference sequence). CDR3 bases: TGTGCCAGTAGTATTGGGGCGGGGGCTCTGGCCAAAAACATTCAGTACTTC. Translated, it gives CASSIGAGALAKNIQYF.

The rearrangement uses TRBV7-2 and TRBJ2-2; 7 nucleotides match TRBD1. This CDR3 is 16 amino acids long. With V trimmed by 1 base and J by 4 bases, 6 bases remained unmatched. CDR1 and CDR2 (germline): SGHTA, FQGNSA. The DNA for the CDR3 is TGTGCCAGCAGCTTAGGCTGGACAGGACGCACCGGGGAGCTGTTTTTT. Protein product: CASSLGWTGRTGELFF.

The V and J genes are TRBV5-6 and TRBJ2-3, with unresolved D. The length of the CDR3 is 15 residues. Trimming stripped 0 bases from V and 6 bases from J, with 14 bases between. Germline V lookup: CDR1 SGHDT, CDR2 YYEEEE. CDR3 nucleotides: TGTGCCAGCAGCTTGGAGGCTAGTAAGTGGGATACGCAGTATTTT. Encoded protein: CASSLEASKWDTQYF.

This rearrangement joins TRBV5-5 to TRBJ1-3, with 7 nucleotides matching TRBD1. CDR3 length: 15 residues. Germline V lookup: CDR1 SGHKS, CDR2 YYEKEE (reference sequence). Trimming at V came to 4 bases and at J to 2 bases, leaving 6 bases not matched to a gene. CDR3 sequence: CASSVTRGPGNTIYF. In DNA, the CDR3 is TGTGCCAGCAGCGTAACAAGGGGGCCTGGAAACACCATATATTTT.